This T cell receptor beta chain emerged from a study of radiation and T cells in renal cell carcinoma. Whole-study context: Nephrectomy followed 15 Gy stereotactic body radiation by 4 weeks.

Time point reported: blood 2 weeks post-SBRT. This sample's treatment: 15 Gy SBRT to primary tumor, nephrectomy 4 weeks later. The patient's renal cell carcinoma had clear cell pathology. This clone showed up just a few times. Trimming stripped 3 bases from V and 8 bases from J, with 13 bases between. Germline lookup yields CDR1 LGHNA and CDR2 YNFKEQ. The CDR3 contains 13 residues. Assay used: immunoSEQ multiplex PCR; TCRdb lists only in-frame clones, some missing. The sample has around 130,000 clones, 75% to 85% seen once. The specimen comprised blood, sampled from a patient whose treatment included radiotherapy and nephrectomy. This chain joins TRBV4-2 and TRBJ1-1; TRBD1 is a possible D gene (6 bases). This clonotype originated in an older woman with renal cell carcinoma. The CDR3 nucleotides are TGTGCCAGCAGCCAGGACCTCGGGACAGAAGCTTTCTTT. Amino acids: CASSQDLGTEAFF.